This T cell receptor (beta chain) was retrieved from a study of memory CD4+ T cells and cytomegalovirus serostatus. Turning to the study itself: Of the healthy Belgian adults, 9 were CMV seropositive and 24 seronegative.

Using immunoSEQ multiplex PCR, the repertoire was profiled, and TCRdb retains in-frame clones only, with some absent. The sample lists about 56,000 clones; about 80% were seen once. Single viable CD3+CD4+CD8-CD45RO+ cells were sorted as the memory CD4+ T cells. This CDR3 is 17 amino acids long. With 4 bases clipped from V and 2 bases from J, the junction kept 9 bases outside the gene matches. Germline CDR1 is SGHNT and CDR2 is YYREEE (reference sequence). Sequencing input: memory CD4+ T cells from blood. This chain connects TRBV5-4 to TRBJ2-5; TRBD2 agrees at 12 bases. The sequence derives from an adult in good health and CMV-seronegative. CDR3 nucleotide sequence: TGTGCCAGCAGCGGAAGACTAGCGGGGGACCCTCAAGAGACCCAGTACTTC. Translated, it gives CASSGRLAGDPQETQYF.